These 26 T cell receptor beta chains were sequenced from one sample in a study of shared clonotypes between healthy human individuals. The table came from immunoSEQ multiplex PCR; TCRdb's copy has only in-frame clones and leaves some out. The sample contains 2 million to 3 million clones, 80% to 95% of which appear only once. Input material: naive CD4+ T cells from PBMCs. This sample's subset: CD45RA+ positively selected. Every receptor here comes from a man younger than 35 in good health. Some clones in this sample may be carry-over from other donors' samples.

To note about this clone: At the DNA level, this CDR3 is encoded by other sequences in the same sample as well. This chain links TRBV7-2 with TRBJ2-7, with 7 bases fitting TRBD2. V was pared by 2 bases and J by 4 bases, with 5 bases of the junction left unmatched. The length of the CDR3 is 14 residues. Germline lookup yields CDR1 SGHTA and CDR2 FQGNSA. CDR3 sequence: CASSLRLAGYEQYF. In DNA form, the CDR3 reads TGTGCCAGCAGCTTAAGACTAGCAGGTTACGAGCAGTACTTC. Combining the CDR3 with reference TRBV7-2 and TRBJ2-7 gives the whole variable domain GAGVSQSPSNKVTEKGKDVELRCDPISGHTALYWYRQSLGQGLEFLIYFQGNSAPDKSGLPSDRFSAERTGGSVSTLTIQRTQQEDSAVYLCASSLRLAGYEQYFGPGTRLTVT.

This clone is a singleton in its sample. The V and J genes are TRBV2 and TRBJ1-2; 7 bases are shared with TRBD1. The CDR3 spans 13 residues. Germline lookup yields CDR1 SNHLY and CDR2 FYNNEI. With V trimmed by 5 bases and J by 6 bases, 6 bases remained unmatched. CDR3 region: CASSYDRVNGYTF. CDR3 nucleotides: TGTGCCAGCAGTTACGACAGGGTCAATGGCTACACCTTC. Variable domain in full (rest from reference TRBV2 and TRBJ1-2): EPEVTQTPSHQVTQMGQEVILRCVPISNHLYFYWYRQILGQKVEFLVSFYNNEISEKSEIFDDQFSVERPDGSNFTLKIRSTKLEDSAMYFCASSYDRVNGYTFGSGTRLTVV.

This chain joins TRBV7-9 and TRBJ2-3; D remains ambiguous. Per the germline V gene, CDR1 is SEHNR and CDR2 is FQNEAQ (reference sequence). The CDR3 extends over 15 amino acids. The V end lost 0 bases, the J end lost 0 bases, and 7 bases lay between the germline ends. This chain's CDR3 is CASSLALPSTDTQYF. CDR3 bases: TGTGCCAGCAGCTTAGCGTTACCTAGCACAGATACGCAGTATTTT.

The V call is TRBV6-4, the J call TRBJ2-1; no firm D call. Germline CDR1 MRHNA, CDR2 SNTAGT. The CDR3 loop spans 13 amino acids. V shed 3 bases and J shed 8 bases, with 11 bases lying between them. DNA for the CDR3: TGTGCCAGCAGTGAGACCCCCATAGATGAGCAGTTCTTC. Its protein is CASSETPIDEQFF.

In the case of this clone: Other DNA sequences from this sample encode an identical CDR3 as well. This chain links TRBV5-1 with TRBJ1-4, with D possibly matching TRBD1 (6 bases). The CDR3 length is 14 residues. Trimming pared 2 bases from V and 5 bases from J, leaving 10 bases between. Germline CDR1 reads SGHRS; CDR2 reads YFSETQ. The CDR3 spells CASSFGGPNEKLFF. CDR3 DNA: TGCGCCAGCAGCTTTGGGGGCCCCAATGAAAAACTGTTTTTT.

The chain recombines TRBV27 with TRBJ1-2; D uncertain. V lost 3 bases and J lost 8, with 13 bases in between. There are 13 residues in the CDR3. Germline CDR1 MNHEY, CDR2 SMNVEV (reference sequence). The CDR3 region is CASSFFLTTGYTF. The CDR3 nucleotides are TGTGCCAGCAGTTTTTTCCTGACAACGGGCTACACCTTC.

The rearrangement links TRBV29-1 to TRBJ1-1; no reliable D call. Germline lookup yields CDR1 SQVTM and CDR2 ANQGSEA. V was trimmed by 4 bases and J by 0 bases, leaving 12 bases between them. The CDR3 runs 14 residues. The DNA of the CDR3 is TGCAGCGTTGTTAAAACCGTTGTGAACACTGAAGCTTTCTTT. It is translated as CSVVKTVVNTEAFF.

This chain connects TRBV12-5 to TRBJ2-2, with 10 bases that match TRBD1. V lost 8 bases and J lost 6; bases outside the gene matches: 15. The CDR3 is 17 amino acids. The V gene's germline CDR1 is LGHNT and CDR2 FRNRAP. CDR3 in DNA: TGTGCTAGTCGGGGCAGCGCGGGACAGGGGTTGCCCGGGGAGCTGTTTTTT. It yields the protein CASRGSAGQGLPGELFF.

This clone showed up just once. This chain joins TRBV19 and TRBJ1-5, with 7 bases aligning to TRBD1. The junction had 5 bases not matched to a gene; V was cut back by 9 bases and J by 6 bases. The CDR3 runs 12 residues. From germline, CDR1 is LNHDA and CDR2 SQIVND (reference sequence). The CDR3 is CASDRDGQPQHF. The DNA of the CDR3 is TGTGCCAGCGACAGGGACGGTCAGCCCCAGCATTTT.

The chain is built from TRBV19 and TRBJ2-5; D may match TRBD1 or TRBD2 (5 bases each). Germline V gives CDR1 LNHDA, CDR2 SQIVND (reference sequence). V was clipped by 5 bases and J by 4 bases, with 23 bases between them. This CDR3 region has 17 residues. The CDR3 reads CASSGGGTDPSGETQYF. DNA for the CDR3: TGTGCCAGTAGTGGGGGTGGAACAGATCCCTCGGGAGAGACCCAGTACTTC.

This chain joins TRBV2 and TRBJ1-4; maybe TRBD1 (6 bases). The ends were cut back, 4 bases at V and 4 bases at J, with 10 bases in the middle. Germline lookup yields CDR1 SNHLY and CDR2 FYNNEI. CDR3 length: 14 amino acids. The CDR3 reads CASSVDRFNEKLFF. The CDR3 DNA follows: TGTGCCAGCAGTGTGGACAGATTTAATGAAAAACTGTTTTTT.

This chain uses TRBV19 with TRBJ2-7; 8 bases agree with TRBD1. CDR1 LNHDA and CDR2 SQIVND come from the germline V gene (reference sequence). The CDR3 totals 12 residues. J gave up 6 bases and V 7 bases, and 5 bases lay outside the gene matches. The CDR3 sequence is CASTGQGGEQYF. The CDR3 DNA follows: TGTGCCAGTACTGGACAGGGAGGCGAGCAGTACTTC.

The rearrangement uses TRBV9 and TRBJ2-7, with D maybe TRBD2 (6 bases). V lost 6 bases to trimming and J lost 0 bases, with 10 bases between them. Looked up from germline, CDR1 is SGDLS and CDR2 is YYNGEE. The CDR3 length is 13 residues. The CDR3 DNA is TGTGCCAGCATATGGAGGGTCTCCTACGAGCAGTACTTC. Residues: CASIWRVSYEQYF.

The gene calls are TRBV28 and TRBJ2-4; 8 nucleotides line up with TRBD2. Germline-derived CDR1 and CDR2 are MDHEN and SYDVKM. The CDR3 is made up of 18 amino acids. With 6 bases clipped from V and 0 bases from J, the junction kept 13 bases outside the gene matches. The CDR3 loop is CASSLPLTSDRAKNIQYF. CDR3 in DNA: TGTGCCAGCAGCCTCCCCCTGACTAGCGACCGAGCCAAAAACATTCAGTACTTC. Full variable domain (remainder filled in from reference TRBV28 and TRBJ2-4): DVKVTQSSRYLVKRTGEKVFLECVQDMDHENMFWYRQDPGLGLRLIYFSYDVKMKEKGDIPEGYSVSREKKERFSLILESASTNQTSMYLCASSLPLTSDRAKNIQYFGAGTRLSVL.

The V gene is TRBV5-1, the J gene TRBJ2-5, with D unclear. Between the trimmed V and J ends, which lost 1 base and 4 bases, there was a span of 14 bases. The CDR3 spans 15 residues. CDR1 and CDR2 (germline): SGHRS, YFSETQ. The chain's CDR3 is CASSLTERILETQYF. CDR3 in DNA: TGCGCCAGCAGCTTGACAGAGCGCATTTTAGAGACCCAGTACTTC.

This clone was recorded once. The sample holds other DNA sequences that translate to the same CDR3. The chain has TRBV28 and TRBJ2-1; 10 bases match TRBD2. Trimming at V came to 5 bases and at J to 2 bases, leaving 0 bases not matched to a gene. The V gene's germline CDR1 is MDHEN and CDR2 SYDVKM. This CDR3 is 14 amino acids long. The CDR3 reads CASSLAGAYNEQFF. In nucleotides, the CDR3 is TGTGCCAGCAGTCTAGCGGGGGCCTACAATGAGCAGTTCTTC.

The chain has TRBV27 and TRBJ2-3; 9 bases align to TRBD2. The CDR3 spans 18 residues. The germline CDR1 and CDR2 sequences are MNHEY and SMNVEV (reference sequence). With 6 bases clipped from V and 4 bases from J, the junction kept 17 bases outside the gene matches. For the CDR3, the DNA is TGTGCCAGCAGGGAAGCGGGGGGATCTTTTCGGAGCGCAGATACGCAGTATTTT. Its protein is CASREAGGSFRSADTQYF.

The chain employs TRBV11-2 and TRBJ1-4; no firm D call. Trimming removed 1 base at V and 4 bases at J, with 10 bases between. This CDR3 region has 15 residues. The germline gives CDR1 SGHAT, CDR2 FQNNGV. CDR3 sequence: CASSLGLGYNEKLFF. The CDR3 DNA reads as TGTGCCAGCAGCTTAGGTCTGGGCTATAATGAAAAACTGTTTTTT.

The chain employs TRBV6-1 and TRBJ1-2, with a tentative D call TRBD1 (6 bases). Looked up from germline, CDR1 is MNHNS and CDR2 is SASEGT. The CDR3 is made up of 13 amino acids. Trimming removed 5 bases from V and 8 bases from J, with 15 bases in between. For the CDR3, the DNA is TGTGCCAGCAGTTTTTCCAGGGGAGGCGGCTACACCTTC. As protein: CASSFSRGGGYTF.

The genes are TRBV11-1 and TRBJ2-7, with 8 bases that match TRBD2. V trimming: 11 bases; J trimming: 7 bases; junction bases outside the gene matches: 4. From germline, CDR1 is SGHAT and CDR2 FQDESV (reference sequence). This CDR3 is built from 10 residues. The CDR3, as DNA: TGTGCCCCGCCGGGGGGGGAGCAGTACTTC. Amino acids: CAPPGGEQYF.

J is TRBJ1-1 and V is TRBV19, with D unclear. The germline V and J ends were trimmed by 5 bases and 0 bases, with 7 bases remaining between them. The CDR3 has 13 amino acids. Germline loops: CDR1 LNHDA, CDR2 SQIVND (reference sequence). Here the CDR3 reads CASSPHMNTEAFF. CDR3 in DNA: TGTGCCAGTAGTCCCCACATGAACACTGAAGCTTTCTTT.

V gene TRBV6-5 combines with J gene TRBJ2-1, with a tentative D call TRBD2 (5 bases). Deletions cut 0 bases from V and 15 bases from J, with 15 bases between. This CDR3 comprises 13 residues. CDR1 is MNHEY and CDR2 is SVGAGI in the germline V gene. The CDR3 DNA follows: TGTGCCAGCAGTTACTCGACCTCAGCCCGGGGGTTCTTC. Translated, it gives CASSYSTSARGFF.

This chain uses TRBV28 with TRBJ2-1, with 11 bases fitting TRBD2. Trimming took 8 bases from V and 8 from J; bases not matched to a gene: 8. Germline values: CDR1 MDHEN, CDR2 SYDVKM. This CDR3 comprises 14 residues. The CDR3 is CASLTSGSRDEQFF. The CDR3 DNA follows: TGTGCCAGCCTAACTAGCGGGAGTAGGGATGAGCAGTTCTTC.

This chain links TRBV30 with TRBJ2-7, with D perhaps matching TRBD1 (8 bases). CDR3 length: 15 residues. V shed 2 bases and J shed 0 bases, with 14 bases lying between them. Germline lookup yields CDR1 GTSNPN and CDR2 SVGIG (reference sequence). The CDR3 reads CAWSLRGTGSYEQYF. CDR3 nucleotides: TGTGCCTGGAGTCTGCGGGGGACAGGCTCCTACGAGCAGTACTTC.

The CDR3: CASSPRPGLGGYNEQFF. The CDR3 nucleotides are TGTGCCAGCTCACCGCGACCGGGACTCGGCGGGTACAATGAGCAGTTCTTC. The chain uses TRBV18 and TRBJ2-1; a possible D gene is TRBD2 (6 bases). This CDR3 has 17 amino acids. The V end lost 3 bases, the J end lost 4 bases, and 19 bases lay between the germline ends. Germline loops: CDR1 KGHSH, CDR2 LQKENI.

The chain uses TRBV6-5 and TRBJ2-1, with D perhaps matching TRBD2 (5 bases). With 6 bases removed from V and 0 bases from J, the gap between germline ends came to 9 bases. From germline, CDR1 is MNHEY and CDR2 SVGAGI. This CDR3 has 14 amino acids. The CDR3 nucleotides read TGTGCCAGCAGCAAGCGGAGCTCCTACAATGAGCAGTTCTTC. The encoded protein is CASSKRSSYNEQFF.